This T cell receptor (beta chain) comes out of a study of OX40 agonist ivuxolimab in advanced cancers. Across the whole study: Patients enrolled in dose escalation were diagnosed with hepatocellular carcinoma, melanoma, renal cell or head and neck cancer. Partial responses, seen in three patients, involved one hepatocellular carcinoma and two cutaneous melanomas.

This clone has just one count. Sequenced by immunoSEQ multiplex PCR; TCRdb stores in-frame clones only, minus some. This table holds some 69,000 clones, 70% to 90% found once. This CDR3 is 14 amino acids long. Germline lookup yields CDR1 MNHEY and CDR2 SVGAGI. V lost 4 bases and J 8 bases, leaving 15 bases between the germline ends. The chain couples TRBV6-5 to TRBJ2-1, with D possibly being TRBD1 (5 bases). The sequencing used CD4+ or CD8+ T cells sorted from blood, collected in a trial of the OX40 agonist ivuxolimab. The clonotype was recovered from an adult with an advanced solid tumor such as melanoma, head and neck, liver or kidney cancer. This CDR3 is CASSSTQGYDEQFF. In DNA, the CDR3 is TGTGCCAGCAGTTCGACGCAGGGTTACGATGAGCAGTTCTTC.